The subject of this entry is one T cell receptor (beta chain). Its cognate antigen is unknown. This sample is drawn from a study of blood T cells in healthy people across ages. Study-wide findings and caveats: Strong correlation linked observed beta diversity and percent naive T cells.

Per sample, extraction of total RNA gave at least 5.5 micrograms in every case. The germline gives CDR1 MGHRA, CDR2 YSYEKL. This CDR3 region has 14 residues. Trimming pared 0 bases from V and 1 base from J, leaving 6 bases between. Using a J-beta primer mix together with a sample-barcoded 5' primer, a second PCR was run for about 6 to 11 cycles. TCRdb fed the 5' RACE reads into MiXCR, producing one record per CDR3 protein. The data show approximately 800,000 distinct CDR3 sequences, approximately 60% seen once. This sequence joins TRBV4-1 and TRBJ2-5; D is ambiguous. Sequenced material: blood. The clonotype comes from a man aged 35 to 55 in good health. The CDR3 sequence is CASSQEGTQETQYF. CDR3 DNA sequence: TGCGCCAGCAGCCAAGAAGGAACCCAAGAGACCCAGTACTTC.